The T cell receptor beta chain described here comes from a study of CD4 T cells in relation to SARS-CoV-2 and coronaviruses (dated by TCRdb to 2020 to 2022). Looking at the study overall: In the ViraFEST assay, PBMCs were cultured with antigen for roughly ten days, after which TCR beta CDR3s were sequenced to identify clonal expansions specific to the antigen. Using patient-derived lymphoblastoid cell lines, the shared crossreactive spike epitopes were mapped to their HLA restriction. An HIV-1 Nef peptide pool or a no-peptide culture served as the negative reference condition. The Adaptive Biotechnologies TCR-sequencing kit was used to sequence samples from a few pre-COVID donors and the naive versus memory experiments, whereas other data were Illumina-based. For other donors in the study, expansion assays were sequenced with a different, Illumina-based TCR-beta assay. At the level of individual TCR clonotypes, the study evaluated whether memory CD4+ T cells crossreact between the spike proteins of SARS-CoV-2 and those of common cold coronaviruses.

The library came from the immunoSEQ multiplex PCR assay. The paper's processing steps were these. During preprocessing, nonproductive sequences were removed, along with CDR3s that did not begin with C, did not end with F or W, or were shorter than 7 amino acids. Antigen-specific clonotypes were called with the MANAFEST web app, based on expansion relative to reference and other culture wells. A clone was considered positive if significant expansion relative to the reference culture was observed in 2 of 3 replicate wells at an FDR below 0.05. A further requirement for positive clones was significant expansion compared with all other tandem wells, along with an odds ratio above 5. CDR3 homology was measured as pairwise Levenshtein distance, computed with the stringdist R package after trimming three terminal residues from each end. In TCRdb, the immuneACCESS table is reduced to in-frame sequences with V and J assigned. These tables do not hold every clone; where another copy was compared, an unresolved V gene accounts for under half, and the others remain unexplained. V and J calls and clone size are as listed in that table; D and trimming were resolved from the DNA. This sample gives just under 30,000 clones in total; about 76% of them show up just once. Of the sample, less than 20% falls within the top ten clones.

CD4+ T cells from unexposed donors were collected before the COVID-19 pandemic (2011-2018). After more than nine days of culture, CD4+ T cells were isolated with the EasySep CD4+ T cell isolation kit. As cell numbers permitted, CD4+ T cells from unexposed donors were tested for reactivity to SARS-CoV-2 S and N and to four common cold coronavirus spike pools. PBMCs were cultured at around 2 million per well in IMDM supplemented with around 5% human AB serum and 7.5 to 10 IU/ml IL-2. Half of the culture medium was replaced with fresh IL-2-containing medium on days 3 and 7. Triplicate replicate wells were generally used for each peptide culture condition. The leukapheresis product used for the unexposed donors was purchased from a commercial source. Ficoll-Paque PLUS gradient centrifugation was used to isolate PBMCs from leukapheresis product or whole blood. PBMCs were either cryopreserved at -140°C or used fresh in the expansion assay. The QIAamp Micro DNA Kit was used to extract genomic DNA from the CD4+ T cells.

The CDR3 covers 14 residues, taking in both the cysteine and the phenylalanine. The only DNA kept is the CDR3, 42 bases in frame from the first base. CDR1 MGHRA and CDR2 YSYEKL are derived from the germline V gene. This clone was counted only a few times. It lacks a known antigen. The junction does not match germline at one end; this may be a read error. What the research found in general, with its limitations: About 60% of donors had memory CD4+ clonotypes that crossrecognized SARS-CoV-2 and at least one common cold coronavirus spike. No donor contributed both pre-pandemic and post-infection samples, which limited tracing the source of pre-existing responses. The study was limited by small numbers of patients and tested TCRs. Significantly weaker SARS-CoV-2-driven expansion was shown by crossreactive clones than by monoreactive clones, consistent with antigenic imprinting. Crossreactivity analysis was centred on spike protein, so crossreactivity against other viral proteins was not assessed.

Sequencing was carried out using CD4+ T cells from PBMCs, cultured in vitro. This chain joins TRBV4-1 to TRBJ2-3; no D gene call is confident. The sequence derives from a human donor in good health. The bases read TGCGCCAGCAGCGAAGACCGAGGCACAGATACGCAGTATTTT. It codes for CASSEDRGTDTQYF.